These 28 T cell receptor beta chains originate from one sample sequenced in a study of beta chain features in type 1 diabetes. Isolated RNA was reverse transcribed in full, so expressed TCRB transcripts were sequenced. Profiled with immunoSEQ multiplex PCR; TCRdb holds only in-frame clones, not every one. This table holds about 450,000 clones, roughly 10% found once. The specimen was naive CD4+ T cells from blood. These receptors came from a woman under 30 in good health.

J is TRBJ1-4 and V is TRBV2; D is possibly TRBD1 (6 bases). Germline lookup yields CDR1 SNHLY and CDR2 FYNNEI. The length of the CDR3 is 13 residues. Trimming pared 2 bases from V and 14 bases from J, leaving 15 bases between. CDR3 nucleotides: TGTGCCAGCAGTGAACGGGGACACTGGGGGCTGTTTTTT. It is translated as CASSERGHWGLFF.

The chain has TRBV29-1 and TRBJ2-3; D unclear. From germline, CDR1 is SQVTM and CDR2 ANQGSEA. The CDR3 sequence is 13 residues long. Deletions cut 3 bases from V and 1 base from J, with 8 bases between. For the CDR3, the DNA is TGCAGCGTTGATGGGGTCGGCACAGATACGCAGTATTTT. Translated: CSVDGVGTDTQYF.

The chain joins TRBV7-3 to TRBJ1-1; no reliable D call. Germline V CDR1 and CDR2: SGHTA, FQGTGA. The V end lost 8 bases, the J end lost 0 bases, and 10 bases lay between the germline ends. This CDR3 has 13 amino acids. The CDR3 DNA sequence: TGTGCCAGCGGCTACCGGGTGAACACTGAAGCTTTCTTT. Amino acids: CASGYRVNTEAFF.

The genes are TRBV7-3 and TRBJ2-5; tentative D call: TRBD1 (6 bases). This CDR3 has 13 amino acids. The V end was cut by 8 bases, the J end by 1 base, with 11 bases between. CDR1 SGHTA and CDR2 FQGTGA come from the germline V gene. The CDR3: CASSGQPQETQYF. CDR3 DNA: TGTGCCAGCTCAGGACAGCCCCAAGAGACCCAGTACTTC. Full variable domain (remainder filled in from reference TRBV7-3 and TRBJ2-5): GAGVSQTPSNKVTEKGKYVELRCDPISGHTALYWYRQSLGQGPEFLIYFQGTGAADDSGLPNDRFFAVRPEGSVSTLKIQRTERGDSAVYLCASSGQPQETQYFGPGTRLLVL.

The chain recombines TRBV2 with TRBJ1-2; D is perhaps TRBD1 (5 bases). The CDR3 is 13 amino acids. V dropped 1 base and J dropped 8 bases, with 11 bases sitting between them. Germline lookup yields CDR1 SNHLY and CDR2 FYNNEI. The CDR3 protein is CASSEGRARGYTF. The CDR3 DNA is TGTGCCAGCAGTGAAGGCAGGGCGCGGGGCTACACCTTC.

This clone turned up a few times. The CDR3 spells CASSTRGADYEQYF. The DNA of the CDR3 is TGTGCCAGCAGCACCCGAGGGGCGGACTACGAGCAGTACTTC. This chain uses TRBV21-1 with TRBJ2-7. TRBV21-1 is a documented pseudogene. The CDR3 contains 14 residues.

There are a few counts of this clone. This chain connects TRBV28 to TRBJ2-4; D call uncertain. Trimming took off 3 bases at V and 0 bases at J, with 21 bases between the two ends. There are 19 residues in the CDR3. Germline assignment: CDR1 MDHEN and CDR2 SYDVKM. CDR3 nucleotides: TGTGCCAGCAGTTTCTTGGGCCACCGCGACCCCTTAGCCAAAAACATTCAGTACTTC. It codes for CASSFLGHRDPLAKNIQYF.

In nucleotides, the CDR3 is TGCGCCAGCAGCTTGGATGAGGGTACAACCTATGGCTACACCTTC. This sequence encodes CASSLDEGTTYGYTF. The J gene is TRBJ1-2, the V gene TRBV5-1; unclear D gene. Per the germline V gene, CDR1 is SGHRS and CDR2 is YFSETQ. There are 15 residues in the CDR3. The germline V and J ends were trimmed by 0 bases and 4 bases, with 13 bases remaining between them. Looking up the rest from reference TRBV5-1 and TRBJ1-2 gives the full variable domain: KAGVTQTPRYLIKTRGQQVTLSCSPISGHRSVSWYQQTPGQGLQFLFEYFSETQRNKGNFPGRFSGRQFSNSRSEMNVSTLELGDSALYLCASSLDEGTTYGYTFGSGTRLTVV.

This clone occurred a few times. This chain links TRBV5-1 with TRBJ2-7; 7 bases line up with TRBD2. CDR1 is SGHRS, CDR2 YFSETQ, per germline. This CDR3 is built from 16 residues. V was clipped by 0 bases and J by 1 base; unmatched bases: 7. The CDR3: CASSLVPRETSYEQYF. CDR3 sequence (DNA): TGCGCCAGCAGCTTGGTCCCGCGGGAGACATCCTACGAGCAGTACTTC.

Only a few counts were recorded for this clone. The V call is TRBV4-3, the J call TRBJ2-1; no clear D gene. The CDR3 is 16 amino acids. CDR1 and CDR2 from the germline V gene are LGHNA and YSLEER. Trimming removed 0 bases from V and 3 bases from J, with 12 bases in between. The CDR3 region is CASSQDPVPLYNEQFF. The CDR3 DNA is TGCGCCAGCAGCCAAGATCCCGTCCCCCTCTACAATGAGCAGTTCTTC.

CDR3 sequence: CASSNSGTSSYNEQFF. CDR3 sequence (DNA): TGTGCCAGTAGTAATAGCGGGACTAGCTCCTACAATGAGCAGTTCTTC. This chain joins TRBV19 and TRBJ2-1, with 8 bases fitting TRBD2. Germline loops: CDR1 LNHDA, CDR2 SQIVND (reference sequence). The trim removed 4 bases at V and 0 bases at J, leaving 5 bases unmatched. The CDR3 covers 16 residues.

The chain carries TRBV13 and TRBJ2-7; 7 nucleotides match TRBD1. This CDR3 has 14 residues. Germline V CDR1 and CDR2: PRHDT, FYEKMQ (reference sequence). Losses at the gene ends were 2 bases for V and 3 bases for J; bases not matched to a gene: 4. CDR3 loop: CASSLIRGSYEQYF. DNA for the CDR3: TGTGCCAGCAGCTTAATCAGGGGGAGCTACGAGCAGTACTTC.

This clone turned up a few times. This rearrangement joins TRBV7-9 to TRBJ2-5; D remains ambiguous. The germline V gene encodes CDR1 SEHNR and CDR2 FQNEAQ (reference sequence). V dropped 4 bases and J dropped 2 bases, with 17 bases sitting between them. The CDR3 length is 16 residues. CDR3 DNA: TGTGCCAGCAGCTCCCCCGGCTTGTTTAGTCAAGAGACCCAGTACTTC. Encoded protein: CASSSPGLFSQETQYF.

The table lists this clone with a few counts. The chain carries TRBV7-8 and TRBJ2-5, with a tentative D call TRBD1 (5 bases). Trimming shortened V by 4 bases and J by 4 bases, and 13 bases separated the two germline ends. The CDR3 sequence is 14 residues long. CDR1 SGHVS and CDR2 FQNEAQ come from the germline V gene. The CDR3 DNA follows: TGTGCCAGCAGCTCAAATCAGGGTAGAGAGACCCAGTACTTC. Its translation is CASSSNQGRETQYF.

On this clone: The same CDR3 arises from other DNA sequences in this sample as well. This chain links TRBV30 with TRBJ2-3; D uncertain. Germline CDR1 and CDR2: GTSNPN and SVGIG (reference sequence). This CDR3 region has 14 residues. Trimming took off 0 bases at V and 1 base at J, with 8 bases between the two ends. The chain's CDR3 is CAWSVSGGTDTQYF. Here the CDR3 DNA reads TGTGCCTGGAGTGTATCCGGAGGCACAGATACGCAGTATTTT.

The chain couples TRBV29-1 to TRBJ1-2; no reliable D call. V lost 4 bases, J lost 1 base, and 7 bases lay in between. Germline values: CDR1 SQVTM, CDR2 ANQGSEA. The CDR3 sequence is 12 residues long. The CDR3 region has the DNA TGCAGCGTTGTACACAGTAACTATGGCTACACCTTC. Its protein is CSVVHSNYGYTF. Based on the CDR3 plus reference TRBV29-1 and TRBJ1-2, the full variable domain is SAVISQKPSRDICQRGTSLTIQCQVDSQVTMMFWYRQQPGQSLTLIATANQGSEATYESGFVIDKFPISRPNLTFSTLTVSNMSPEDSSIYLCSVVHSNYGYTFGSGTRLTVV.

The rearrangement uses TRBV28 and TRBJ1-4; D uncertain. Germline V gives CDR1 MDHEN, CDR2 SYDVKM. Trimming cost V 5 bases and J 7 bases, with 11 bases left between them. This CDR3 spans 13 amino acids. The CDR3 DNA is TGTGCCAGCAGTCCGTACAGAGGTGAAAAACTGTTTTTT. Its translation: CASSPYRGEKLFF.

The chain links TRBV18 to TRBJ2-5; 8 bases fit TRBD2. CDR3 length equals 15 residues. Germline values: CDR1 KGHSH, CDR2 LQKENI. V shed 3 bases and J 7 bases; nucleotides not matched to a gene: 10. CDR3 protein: CASSPAGTSGGTQYF. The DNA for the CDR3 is TGTGCCAGCTCACCGGCCGGGACTAGTGGCGGGACCCAGTACTTC.

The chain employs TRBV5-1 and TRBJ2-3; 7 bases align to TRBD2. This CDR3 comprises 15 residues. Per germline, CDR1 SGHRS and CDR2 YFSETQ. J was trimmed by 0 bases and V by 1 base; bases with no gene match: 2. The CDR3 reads CASSLPAGSTDTQYF. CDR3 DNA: TGCGCCAGCAGCTTGCCAGCGGGAAGCACAGATACGCAGTATTTT. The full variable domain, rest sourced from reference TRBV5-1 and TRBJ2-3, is KAGVTQTPRYLIKTRGQQVTLSCSPISGHRSVSWYQQTPGQGLQFLFEYFSETQRNKGNFPGRFSGRQFSNSRSEMNVSTLELGDSALYLCASSLPAGSTDTQYFGPGTRLTVL.

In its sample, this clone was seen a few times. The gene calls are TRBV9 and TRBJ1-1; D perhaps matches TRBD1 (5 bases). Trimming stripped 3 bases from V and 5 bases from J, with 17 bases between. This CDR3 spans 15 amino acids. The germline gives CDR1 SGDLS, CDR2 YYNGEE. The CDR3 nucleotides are TGTGCCAGCAGCGAACAGGACCTATCCGGAACTGAAGCTTTCTTT. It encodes CASSEQDLSGTEAFF.

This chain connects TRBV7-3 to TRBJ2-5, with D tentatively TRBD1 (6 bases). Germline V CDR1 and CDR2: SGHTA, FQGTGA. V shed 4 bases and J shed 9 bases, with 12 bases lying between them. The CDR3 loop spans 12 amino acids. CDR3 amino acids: CASSSLQGPQYF. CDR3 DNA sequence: TGTGCCAGCAGCTCCCTCCAGGGGCCCCAGTACTTC.

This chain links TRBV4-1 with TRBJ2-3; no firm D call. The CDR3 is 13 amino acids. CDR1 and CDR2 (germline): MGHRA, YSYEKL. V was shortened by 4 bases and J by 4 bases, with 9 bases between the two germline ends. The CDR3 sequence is CASSRGRADTQYF. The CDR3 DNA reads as TGCGCCAGCAGCCGAGGCCGGGCAGATACGCAGTATTTT.

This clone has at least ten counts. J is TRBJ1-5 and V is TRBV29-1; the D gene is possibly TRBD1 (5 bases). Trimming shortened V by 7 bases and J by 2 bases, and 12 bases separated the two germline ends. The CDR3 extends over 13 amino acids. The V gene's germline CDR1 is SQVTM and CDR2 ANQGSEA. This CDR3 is CSAQGSRNQPQHF. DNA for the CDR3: TGCAGCGCTCAGGGCTCTCGCAATCAGCCCCAGCATTTT.

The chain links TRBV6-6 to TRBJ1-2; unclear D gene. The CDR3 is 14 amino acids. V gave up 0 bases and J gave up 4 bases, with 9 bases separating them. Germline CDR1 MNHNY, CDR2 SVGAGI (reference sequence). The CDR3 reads CASSYSIRIYGYTF. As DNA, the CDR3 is TGTGCCAGCAGTTACTCGATCAGAATCTATGGCTACACCTTC.

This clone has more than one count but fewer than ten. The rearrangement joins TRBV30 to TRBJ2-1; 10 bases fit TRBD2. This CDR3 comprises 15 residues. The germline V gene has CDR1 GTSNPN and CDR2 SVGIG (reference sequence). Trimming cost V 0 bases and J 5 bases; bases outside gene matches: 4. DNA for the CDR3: TGTGCCTGGAGTGTAGCGGGAGGGCCTCACAATGAGCAGTTCTTC. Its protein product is CAWSVAGGPHNEQFF.

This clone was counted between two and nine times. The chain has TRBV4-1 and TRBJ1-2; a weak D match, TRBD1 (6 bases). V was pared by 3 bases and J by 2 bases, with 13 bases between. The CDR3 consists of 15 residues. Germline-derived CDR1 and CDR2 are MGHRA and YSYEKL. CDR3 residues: CASSQGATGNYGYTF. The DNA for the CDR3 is TGCGCCAGCAGCCAGGGCGCGACAGGAAACTATGGCTACACCTTC.

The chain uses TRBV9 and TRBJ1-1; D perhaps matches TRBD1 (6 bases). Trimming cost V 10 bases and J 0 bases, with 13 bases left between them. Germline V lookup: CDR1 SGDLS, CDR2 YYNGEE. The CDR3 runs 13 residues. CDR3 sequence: CASAAGVNTEAFF. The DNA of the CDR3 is TGTGCCTCCGCGGCAGGGGTGAACACTGAAGCTTTCTTT.

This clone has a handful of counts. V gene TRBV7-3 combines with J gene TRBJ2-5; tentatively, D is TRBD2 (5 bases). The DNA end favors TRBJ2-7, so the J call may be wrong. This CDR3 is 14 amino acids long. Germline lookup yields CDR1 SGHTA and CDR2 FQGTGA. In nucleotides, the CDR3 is TGTGCCAGCAGCTTAAAGAGGGCGGCCTACGAGCAGTACTTC. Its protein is CASSLKRAAYEQYF.